This T cell receptor (beta chain) was recovered during a study of T-cell memory formation after mild COVID-19. Study context: There were largely donor-specific TCR clusters.

This clonotype was picked up one time. Its antigen remains unknown. Study-wide results and limits: Mainly CM and EM harbored the contracting CD4+ clones; mainly EMRA harbored the CD8+ ones.

TCRdb reprocessed the 5' RACE reads via MiXCR and lists one record per CDR3 protein. The profile covers some 300,000 distinct CDR3 sequences, with more than 20% appearing a single time and roughly a fifth taken by the ten largest. Source material: PBMCs or a T cell subset sorted from them (not recorded which). The receptor comes from a man aged 18 to 29 who had mild COVID-19 (a few samples of this study predate the infection). Cell type and time point are not known.

The CDR3 is CASSQVADYGYTF. DNA of the CDR3: TGTGCCAGCAGCCAAGTAGCAGACTATGGCTACACCTTC. This chain uses TRBV14 with TRBJ1-2; D uncertain. This CDR3 has 13 residues. Germline V lookup: CDR1 SGHDN, CDR2 FVKESK. The V and J ends lost 1 base and 3 bases respectively, with 6 bases between them.